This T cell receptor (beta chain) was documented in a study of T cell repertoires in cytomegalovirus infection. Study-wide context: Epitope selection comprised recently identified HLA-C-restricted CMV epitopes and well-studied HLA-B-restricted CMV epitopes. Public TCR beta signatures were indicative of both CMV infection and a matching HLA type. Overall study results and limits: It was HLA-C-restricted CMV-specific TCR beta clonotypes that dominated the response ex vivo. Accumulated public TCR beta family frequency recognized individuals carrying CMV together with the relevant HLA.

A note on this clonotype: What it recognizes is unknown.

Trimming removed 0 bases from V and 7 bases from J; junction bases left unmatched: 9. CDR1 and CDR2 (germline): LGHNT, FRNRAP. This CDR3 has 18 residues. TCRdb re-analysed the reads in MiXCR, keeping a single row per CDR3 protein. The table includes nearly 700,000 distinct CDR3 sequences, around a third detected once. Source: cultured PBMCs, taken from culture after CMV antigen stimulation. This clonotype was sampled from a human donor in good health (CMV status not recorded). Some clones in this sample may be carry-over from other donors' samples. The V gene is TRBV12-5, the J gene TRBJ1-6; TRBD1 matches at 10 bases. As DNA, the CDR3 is TGTGCTAGTGGTTTGGTACTGGGAACGGGACAGGGGAATTCACCCCTCCACTTT. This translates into CASGLVLGTGQGNSPLHF.